One sample yielded the 29 T cell receptor beta chains listed below, sequenced in a study of T-cell memory formation after mild COVID-19. TCRdb reprocessed the 5' RACE reads via MiXCR and lists one record per CDR3 protein. This sample has 540,000 or so distinct CDR3 sequences; around 21% occur once, and the top ten carry about an eighth. The sample consisted of PBMCs or a T cell subset sorted from them (not recorded which). The receptors here all came from an adult woman who had mild COVID-19 (a few samples of this study predate the infection). Cell type and time point are not known.

The V call is TRBV24-1, the J call TRBJ2-5, with 12 bases fitting TRBD2. CDR1 is KGHDR, CDR2 SFDVKD, per germline. Germline trimming cut 3 bases from V and 7 bases from J; bases unmatched to any gene: 8. This CDR3 is 16 amino acids long. CDR3 nucleotides: TGTGCCACCAGTGATCACAGACTAGCGGGAGAGATGACCCAGTACTTC. Its protein product is CATSDHRLAGEMTQYF.

This clonotype was seen a few times. CDR3 residues: CAISEREGNQPQHF. For the CDR3, the DNA is TGTGCCATCAGTGAGAGAGAGGGTAATCAGCCCCAGCATTTT. The chain recombines TRBV10-3 with TRBJ1-5; D ambiguous. The CDR3 consists of 14 residues. Germline V gene lookup returns CDR1 ENHRY and CDR2 SYGVKD. The germline V and J ends were trimmed by 2 bases and 4 bases, with 9 bases remaining between them.

The chain links TRBV5-1 to TRBJ1-1; a possible D gene is TRBD1 (5 bases). The CDR3 contains 13 residues. The V end was cut by 0 bases, the J end by 10 bases, with 13 bases between. Germline V gives CDR1 SGHRS, CDR2 YFSETQ. The CDR3 is CASSLGQGAVAFF. The DNA of the CDR3 is TGCGCCAGCAGCTTGGGGCAGGGTGCGGTAGCTTTCTTT.

This clonotype was counted only a few times. The V gene is TRBV9, the J gene TRBJ2-7; the D gene is possibly TRBD2 (5 bases). The CDR3 sequence is 13 residues long. V gave up 2 bases and J gave up 7 bases, with 13 bases separating them. Germline CDR1 reads SGDLS; CDR2 reads YYNGEE. DNA of the CDR3: TGTGCCAGCAGCGTCCTGTTTTCGGGGGAGCAGTACTTC. This encodes CASSVLFSGEQYF. Variable domain in full (rest from reference TRBV9 and TRBJ2-7): DSGVTQTPKHLITATGQRVTLRCSPRSGDLSVYWYQQSLDQGLQFLIQYYNGEERAKGNILERFSAQQFPDLHSELNLSSLELGDSALYFCASSVLFSGEQYFGPGTRLTVT.

This clonotype was observed a handful of times. The rearrangement links TRBV18 to TRBJ1-1; 7 bases fit TRBD1. The CDR3 covers 14 residues. Germline CDR1 reads KGHSH; CDR2 reads LQKENI. V shed 3 bases and J 5 bases; nucleotides not matched to a gene: 6. This CDR3 reads CASSPSGGETEAFF. Written as DNA, the CDR3 is TGTGCCAGCTCACCTTCAGGGGGGGAGACTGAAGCTTTCTTT.

This clonotype was counted a few times. The rearrangement uses TRBV7-2 and TRBJ1-2, with D uncertain. The V end lost 5 bases, the J end lost 4 bases, and 14 bases lay between the germline ends. This CDR3 region has 14 residues. Germline assignment: CDR1 SGHTA and CDR2 FQGNSA. In DNA form, the CDR3 reads TGTGCCAGCAGCCTCGAAGGGTTAGGCTATGGCTACACCTTC. Amino acids: CASSLEGLGYGYTF.

V and J are TRBV6-2 or TRBV6-3 and TRBJ2-1, with D unresolved. The V gene lost 0 bases and the J gene lost 9 bases, with 3 bases spanning the gap. In germline, CDR1 is MNHEY, CDR2 SVGEGT. The CDR3 extends over 11 amino acids. Written as DNA, the CDR3 is TGTGCCAGCAGTTACTCCACTGAGCAGTTCTTC. Its translation is CASSYSTEQFF.

In this sample, this clonotype turned up a few times. V gene TRBV27 combines with J gene TRBJ2-3; 8 nucleotides match TRBD2. The germline gives CDR1 MNHEY, CDR2 SMNVEV (reference sequence). Trimming took 7 bases from V and 0 from J; bases not matched to a gene: 15. The CDR3 has 18 residues. The CDR3 DNA sequence: TGTGCCAGCAACCTAAGGGCAGTACCGGGGGGGAGCACAGATACGCAGTATTTT. This encodes CASNLRAVPGGSTDTQYF.

J is TRBJ2-1 and V is TRBV20-1; D is perhaps TRBD2 (6 bases). The CDR3 runs to 15 residues. The germline V and J ends were trimmed by 5 bases and 0 bases, with 14 bases remaining between them. Germline loops: CDR1 DFQATT, CDR2 SNEGSKA (reference sequence). Here the CDR3 DNA reads TGCAGTGCTCCGAATGGGGGGAGCTCCTACAATGAGCAGTTCTTC. This sequence encodes CSAPNGGSSYNEQFF.

V is TRBV28 and J is TRBJ2-1; weak D call: TRBD2 (5 bases). Germline CDR1 and CDR2: MDHEN and SYDVKM. The CDR3 is 17 residues long. Trimming left V 5 bases short and J 9 bases short, with 26 bases between. CDR3 sequence reads: CASSPQEAVLVVSEQFF. In nucleotides, the CDR3 is TGTGCCAGCAGTCCCCAGGAGGCGGTTCTCGTGGTGAGTGAGCAGTTCTTC.

In this sample, this clonotype turned up a few times. This chain uses TRBV5-1 with TRBJ2-5, with 8 bases that match TRBD1. Germline assignment: CDR1 SGHRS and CDR2 YFSETQ. V dropped 0 bases and J dropped 2; count of bases not matched to a gene: 3. The CDR3 runs 15 residues. In nucleotides, the CDR3 is TGCGCCAGCAGCTTGGATGGACAGGGACAAGAGACCCAGTACTTC. Protein: CASSLDGQGQETQYF.

The chain couples TRBV6-2 or TRBV6-3 to TRBJ1-1, with a tentative D call TRBD1 (6 bases). V was trimmed by 0 bases and J by 0 bases, leaving 11 bases between them. CDR3 length: 16 residues. Germline lookup yields CDR1 MNHEY and CDR2 SVGEGT. The CDR3, as DNA: TGTGCCAGCAGTTACTCTGCCGACAGGCTGAACACTGAAGCTTTCTTT. Protein product: CASSYSADRLNTEAFF.

This clonotype was seen ten or more times. CDR3 sequence (DNA): TGCAGCGCCGGGGACAGCAGAAGCTCCTACGAGCAGTACTTC. Residues: CSAGDSRSSYEQYF. The chain has TRBV29-1 and TRBJ2-7, with 7 bases lining up with TRBD1. Germline CDR1 SQVTM, CDR2 ANQGSEA. V lost 7 bases and J lost 0; bases outside the gene matches: 9. The length of the CDR3 is 14 residues.

The chain recombines TRBV12-3 or TRBV12-4 with TRBJ2-7; D perhaps matches TRBD2 (5 bases). V was shortened by 1 base and J by 2 bases, with 12 bases between the two germline ends. The CDR3 has 15 amino acids. The CDR3: CASSLEGASPYEQYF. The CDR3 DNA reads as TGTGCCAGCAGTTTAGAGGGTGCTAGCCCCTACGAGCAGTACTTC.

This clonotype has only a few counts. The chain joins TRBV12-3 or TRBV12-4 to TRBJ1-6; D is possibly TRBD1 (5 bases). V was cut by 4 bases and J by 0 bases, with 19 bases left in between. The CDR3 contains 19 residues. The CDR3 here is CASSSGSAGDVSYNSPLHF. DNA for the CDR3: TGTGCCAGCAGTTCAGGGTCTGCGGGTGATGTCTCCTATAATTCACCCCTCCACTTT.

This chain links TRBV10-3 with TRBJ2-7; a possible D gene is TRBD1 (5 bases). The V end was cut by 4 bases, the J end by 2 bases, with 12 bases between. CDR1 and CDR2 (germline): ENHRY, SYGVKD. The CDR3 loop spans 14 amino acids. The CDR3 bases are TGTGCCATCAGTGTACAGGAGTCAACCTACGAGCAGTACTTC. It is translated as CAISVQESTYEQYF.

This clonotype has more than one count but fewer than ten. V is TRBV30 and J is TRBJ2-1; D may match TRBD1 or TRBD2 (5 bases each). The germline gives CDR1 GTSNPN, CDR2 SVGIG (reference sequence). V was clipped by 0 bases and J by 16 bases, with 16 bases between them. The CDR3 sequence is 12 residues long. The CDR3 region is CAWSVRDGPQFF. CDR3 coding DNA: TGTGCCTGGAGTGTACGGGACGGCCCTCAATTCTTC.

This clonotype was seen more than once but under ten times. This chain links TRBV14 with TRBJ2-2; weak D call: TRBD2 (5 bases). Germline CDR1 reads SGHDN; CDR2 reads FVKESK. The germline V and J ends were trimmed by 0 bases and 1 base, with 9 bases remaining between them. This CDR3 is 16 amino acids long. CDR3 residues: CASSQEGRENTGELFF. The CDR3 nucleotides read TGTGCCAGCAGCCAAGAGGGTCGGGAGAACACCGGGGAGCTGTTTTTT.

This clonotype has a single count. At one boundary the junction diverges from the germline segment, which might be a read error. The V call is TRBV7-9, the J call TRBJ2-7; D is uncertain. There are 14 residues in the CDR3. Germline values: CDR1 SEHNR, CDR2 FQNEAQ (reference sequence). CDR3 sequence reads: CASILARYPYEQYF. Written as DNA, the CDR3 is TGTGCCAGCATCTTAGCTCGGTACCCCTACGAGCAGTACTTC.

This clonotype was recorded a few times. The chain employs TRBV9 and TRBJ2-3, with 10 bases aligning to TRBD2. With V trimmed by 3 bases and J by 5 bases, 9 bases remained unmatched. This CDR3 comprises 16 residues. Germline lookup yields CDR1 SGDLS and CDR2 YYNGEE. CDR3 DNA: TGTGCCAGCAGCGCTGGGCCTAGCGGGAGAGGAGATACGCAGTATTTT. Protein: CASSAGPSGRGDTQYF.

In its sample, this clonotype was seen many times. The genes are TRBV19 and TRBJ2-7; D is ambiguous. The CDR3 contains 13 residues. The germline CDR1 and CDR2 sequences are LNHDA and SQIVND (reference sequence). V lost 5 bases and J lost 0, with 8 bases in between. The CDR3 spells CASSRSLSYEQYF. CDR3 in DNA: TGTGCCAGTAGTCGGTCCCTCTCCTACGAGCAGTACTTC.

This clonotype was observed a few times. This sequence joins TRBV3-1 and TRBJ1-5, with D tentatively TRBD1 (5 bases). This CDR3 has 16 amino acids. V shed 2 bases and J shed 2 bases, with 13 bases lying between them. Germline CDR1 LGHDT, CDR2 YNNKEL (reference sequence). The CDR3 DNA follows: TGTGCCAGCAGCCAATCAGGGTTAATTGGCAATCAGCCCCAGCATTTT. The encoded protein is CASSQSGLIGNQPQHF.

This CDR3 reads CASSVTQMDSPLHF. The CDR3 DNA is TGTGCCAGCAGCGTCACACAGATGGATTCACCCCTCCACTTT. The rearrangement links TRBV9 to TRBJ1-6, with D hard to call. V was shortened by 2 bases and J by 8 bases, with 11 bases between the two germline ends. The CDR3 has 14 amino acids. Looked up from germline, CDR1 is SGDLS and CDR2 is YYNGEE.

This clonotype was counted between two and nine times. One junction end disagrees with the germline gene, perhaps due to a read error. The chain carries TRBV7-7 and TRBJ2-5; TRBD1 might be the D (5 bases). This CDR3 has 15 residues. Germline assignment: CDR1 SSHAT and CDR2 FNYEAQ (reference sequence). The CDR3 bases are TGTGCTAGCAGCTTCTCCCTCGGACACGAAGAGACCCAGTACTTC. It is translated as CASSFSLGHEETQYF.

This clonotype was seen more than once but under ten times. The CDR3 DNA is TGTGCCACAAGGACAGGTTGGGAAGAGACCCAGTACTTC. Translation gives CATRTGWEETQYF. V and J are TRBV15 and TRBJ2-5; 7 bases are shared with TRBD1. Germline V gene lookup returns CDR1 LNHNV and CDR2 YYDKDF (reference sequence). The trim removed 9 bases at V and 3 bases at J, leaving 7 bases unmatched. The CDR3 totals 13 residues.

The genes are TRBV7-9 and TRBJ2-1; D tentatively reads TRBD1 or TRBD2 (5 bases each). The CDR3 length is 14 residues. V was cut by 5 bases and J by 7 bases, with 15 bases left in between. CDR1 is SEHNR, CDR2 FQNEAQ, per germline (reference sequence). The chain's CDR3 is CASSTRDGGNEQFF. As DNA, the CDR3 is TGTGCCAGCAGCACCCGGGACGGCGGAAATGAGCAGTTCTTC. Looking up the rest from reference TRBV7-9 and TRBJ2-1 gives the full variable domain: DTGVSQNPRHKITKRGQNVTFRCDPISEHNRLYWYRQTLGQGPEFLTYFQNEAQLEKSRLLSDRFSAERPKGSFSTLEIQRTEQGDSAMYLCASSTRDGGNEQFFGPGTRLTVL.

The chain is built from TRBV4-3 and TRBJ2-7, with TRBD2 matching over 7 bases. In germline, CDR1 is LGHNA, CDR2 YSLEER. V shed 3 bases and J 2 bases; nucleotides not matched to a gene: 7. This CDR3 is 15 amino acids long. CDR3: CASSHRGVGAYEQYF. The CDR3 DNA reads as TGCGCCAGCAGCCACCGGGGGGTAGGGGCCTACGAGCAGTACTTC.

This clonotype was observed a few times. An end of the junction does not agree with germline; a read error may underlie this. The V call is TRBV7-9, the J call TRBJ1-1; 7 bases agree with TRBD1. From germline, CDR1 is SEHNR and CDR2 FQNEAQ (reference sequence). The CDR3 extends over 14 amino acids. CDR3 amino acids: CASTLGTANTEAFF. CDR3 bases: TGTGCCAGCACCTTAGGGACAGCTAACACTGAAGCTTTCTTT.

The rearrangement joins TRBV7-9 to TRBJ2-3; 10 bases agree with TRBD1. Per the germline V gene, CDR1 is SEHNR and CDR2 is FQNEAQ (reference sequence). The CDR3 spans 15 residues. With 4 bases clipped from V and 5 bases from J, the junction kept 6 bases outside the gene matches. The CDR3, as DNA: TGTGCCAGCAGCTGGGGACAGGGGAGAGAAGATACGCAGTATTTT. Amino acids: CASSWGQGREDTQYF.